The entry below describes one T cell receptor (beta chain). There is no known antigen for this receptor. One base away there is no much larger clone; base qualities are not given. The immunoSEQ Assay, a bias-controlled multiplex PCR, was used to amplify TCRbeta CDR3 regions from genomic DNA. For the original study's pipeline: Nucleated cell counts per sample were estimated from amplification of reference gene primers within the assay. To quantify the absolute abundance of each unique TCRbeta CDR3 rearrangement, sequence reads were collapsed and filtered. Productive Simpson clonality was computed per sample as the square root of Simpson's diversity index over productive rearrangements. The clones in this table, taken by TCRdb from immuneACCESS, are in-frame only. Not every clone is retained; where verified, under half of the shortfall comes from an unresolved V gene, and the cause of the rest is unknown. From that table come the V and J calls and clone size; the DNA was used to work out D and trimming. The sample contains 110,000 to 150,000 clones, roughly 85% of them found a single time. The ten largest clones add up to approximately 3.6% of the sample.

Each collaborating institution followed its own protocols to collect whole blood in K2EDTA tubes. For TCRbeta analysis, collaborators shipped samples as frozen whole blood, isolated PBMCs, or DNA extracted from either of those sample types. The junction shows trimming of 6 bases on V and 5 bases on J, plus 18 bases between the germline ends. The germline V gene provides CDR1 MRHNA and CDR2 SNTAGT. Reading from cysteine to phenylalanine, the CDR3 counts 15 amino acids. Only CDR3 DNA is held: 45 bases, read in frame from base 1. This entry is derived from a study of blood T cell repertoires in COVID-19 (dated by TCRdb to 2020 to 2022). In terms of the full investigation: Collaborator samples came from the United States, Italy and Spain and covered acute and convalescent phases of COVID-19. The material from the prospective study consisted of cDNA or gDNA derived from T cells, B-cell-depleted T cells, or PBMCs. Subjects who had been exposed to COVID-19, were actively infected with it, or had recovered from it provided the deeply sampled blood TCRbeta repertoires that made up the dataset. The repertoires were released in a freely available public database intended as a resource for research on the immune response to SARS-CoV-2. Samples were obtained from the ongoing ImmuneRACE study (first 160 participants) and from about 1,300 subjects provided by 6 global collaborators. Nearly every sample came with metadata listing a de-identified subject ID, COVID-19 status, age in years and sex. HLA class I and class II types, where available, came from metadata supplied by the sample provider rather than from assay-based typing. The research as a whole found: The quantity of clinical and demographic metadata differed by source and by participant and was supplied without curation.

The chain employs TRBV6-4 and TRBJ2-3; tentative D gene TRBD1, with 6 bases matching. This receptor was obtained from a man aged 60-69 years with acute or convalescent COVID-19. Specimen: peripheral blood. The base sequence is TGTGCCAGCAGCACGGGACATTTCGAGGGAGATACGCAGTATTTT. Translated, this gives CASSTGHFEGDTQYF.